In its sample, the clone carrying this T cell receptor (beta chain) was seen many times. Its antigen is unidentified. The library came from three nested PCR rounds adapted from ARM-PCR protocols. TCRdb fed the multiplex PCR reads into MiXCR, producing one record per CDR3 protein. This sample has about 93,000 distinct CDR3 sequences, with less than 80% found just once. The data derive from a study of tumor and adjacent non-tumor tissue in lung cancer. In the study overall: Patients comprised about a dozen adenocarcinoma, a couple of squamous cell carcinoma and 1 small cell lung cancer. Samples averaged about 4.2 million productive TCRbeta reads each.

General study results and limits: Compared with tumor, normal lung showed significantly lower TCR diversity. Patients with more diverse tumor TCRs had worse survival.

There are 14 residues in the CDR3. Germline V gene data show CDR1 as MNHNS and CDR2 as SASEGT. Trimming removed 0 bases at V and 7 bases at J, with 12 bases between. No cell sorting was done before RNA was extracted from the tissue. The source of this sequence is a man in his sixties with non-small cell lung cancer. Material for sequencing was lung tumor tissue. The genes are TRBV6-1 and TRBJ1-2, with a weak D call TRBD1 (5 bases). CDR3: CASSEALQRGGYTF. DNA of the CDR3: TGTGCCAGCAGTGAAGCGCTTCAAAGGGGTGGCTACACCTTC.